A single sample gave rise to the 11 T cell receptor beta chains below, sequenced in a study of CD8 T cells in Susac syndrome. cDNA came from approximately 0.5 to 1 ug RNA primed by random hexamers. Using its own MiXCR run on the immunoSEQ multiplex PCR reads, TCRdb lists one record per CDR3 protein. Of around 90,000 distinct CDR3 sequences listed, 95% to 96% are singletons. Material: CD8+ T cells from PBMCs. The receptors shown here come from a human donor with Susac syndrome.

The chain has TRBV5-1 and TRBJ2-3; D not resolved. The CDR3 extends over 15 amino acids. Germline V gene sequence: CDR1 SGHRS, CDR2 YFSETQ. The ends were cut back, 4 bases at V and 3 bases at J, with 15 bases in the middle. CDR3 DNA sequence: TGCGCCAGCAGCCCGGACGTGGTCTGGACAGATACGCAGTATTTT. This codes for CASSPDVVWTDTQYF.

This chain joins TRBV6-6 and TRBJ1-5; the match to TRBD1 covers 7 bases. Germline V gene lookup returns CDR1 MNHNY and CDR2 SVGAGI (reference sequence). CDR3 length equals 11 residues. V shed 6 bases and J 13 bases; nucleotides not matched to a gene: 6. The CDR3 sequence: CASRRDRAQHF. The CDR3 coding sequence is TGTGCCAGCAGACGCGACAGGGCTCAGCATTTT.

V and J are TRBV20-1 and TRBJ1-4, with D unclear. CDR3 size: 14 residues. Germline V gives CDR1 DFQATT, CDR2 SNEGSKA (reference sequence). Trimming removed 6 bases at V and 5 bases at J, with 16 bases between. CDR3 in DNA: TGCAGTGCAAGATGGGTGGACGGCAATGAAAAACTGTTTTTT. Translating gives CSARWVDGNEKLFF.

V gene TRBV20-1 combines with J gene TRBJ1-2; 7 nucleotides match TRBD1. This CDR3 is 13 amino acids long. Trimming removed 3 bases from V and 5 bases from J; junction bases left unmatched: 6. CDR1 and CDR2 from the germline V gene are DFQATT and SNEGSKA (reference sequence). The CDR3 loop reads CSASAGGKYGYTF. As DNA, the CDR3 is TGCAGTGCTAGTGCAGGGGGGAAGTATGGCTACACCTTC.

V and J are TRBV30 and TRBJ2-1; 8 nucleotides align to TRBD2. The trim removed 4 bases at V and 6 bases at J, leaving 8 bases unmatched. The CDR3 is 14 residues long. Germline V gene sequence: CDR1 GTSNPN, CDR2 SVGIG (reference sequence). CDR3 loop: CAWKPAGGANEQFF. The CDR3, as DNA: TGTGCCTGGAAACCCGCGGGGGGCGCCAATGAGCAGTTCTTC.

The chain joins TRBV27 to TRBJ2-7; tentatively, D is TRBD1 or TRBD2 (5 bases each). V lost 6 bases and J 3 bases, leaving 15 bases between the germline ends. The germline V gene has CDR1 MNHEY and CDR2 SMNVEV (reference sequence). This CDR3 spans 14 amino acids. The chain's CDR3 is CASSYERGGYEQYF. The CDR3 DNA follows: TGTGCCAGCAGCTATGAACGGGGCGGCTACGAGCAGTACTTC.

The rearrangement links TRBV7-3 to TRBJ2-1, with D possibly TRBD2 on 5 matching bases. Trimming took off 2 bases at V and 5 bases at J, with 13 bases between the two ends. CDR3 size: 15 residues. The germline gives CDR1 SGHTA, CDR2 FQGTGA. CDR3 sequence reads: CASSLQNSRDNEQFF. The CDR3 nucleotides read TGTGCCAGCAGCTTACAGAATTCGAGGGACAATGAGCAGTTCTTC.

V usage is TRBV20-1 and J usage is TRBJ2-3, with 12 bases that match TRBD1. The CDR3 has 13 amino acids. With V trimmed by 5 bases and J by 6 bases, 3 bases remained unmatched. Germline V lookup: CDR1 DFQATT, CDR2 SNEGSKA (reference sequence). The CDR3 region has the DNA TGCAGTGCTGGGGACAGGGGGCGCGATACGCAGTATTTT. Protein sequence: CSAGDRGRDTQYF.

This chain joins TRBV11-2 and TRBJ2-7; tentatively, D is TRBD1 (5 bases). CDR1 is SGHAT, CDR2 FQNNGV, per germline. V shed 5 bases and J shed 0 bases, with 11 bases lying between them. The CDR3 has 14 amino acids. CDR3 in DNA: TGTGCCAGCAGCCCGCAAGACAGCTCCTACGAGCAGTACTTC. This gives the protein CASSPQDSSYEQYF.

The chain links TRBV6-2 or TRBV6-3 to TRBJ1-2; D perhaps matches TRBD1 (6 bases). This CDR3 contains 14 residues. Germline CDR1 and CDR2: MNHEY and SVGEGT. The V gene lost 2 bases and the J gene lost 0 bases, with 7 bases spanning the gap. CDR3 region: CASSYAGANYGYTF. Here the CDR3 DNA reads TGTGCCAGCAGTTACGCAGGGGCTAACTATGGCTACACCTTC.

DNA of the CDR3: TGTGCCAGCAGTTCAAGCGGACAGTACTACGAGCAGTACTTC. It specifies CASSSSGQYYEQYF. V usage is TRBV27 and J usage is TRBJ2-7, with D possibly matching TRBD1 (6 bases). The CDR3 is 14 amino acids. From germline, CDR1 is MNHEY and CDR2 SMNVEV (reference sequence). Trimming removed 4 bases from V and 3 bases from J, with 13 bases in between.